Following are 27 T cell receptor beta chains from one sample sequenced in a study of blood T cells in healthy people across ages. A J-beta primer mix and a sample-barcoded 5' primer were used in a second PCR of roughly 7 to 12 cycles. TCRdb re-analysed the 5' RACE reads in MiXCR, keeping a single row per CDR3 protein. The top ten hold about 8% of the sample, which has around 1.7 million distinct CDR3 sequences, approximately 28% seen once. The sequenced material came from blood. These receptors were taken from a woman in her thirties in good health.

In this sample, this clonotype turned up a few times. V and J are TRBV28 and TRBJ1-2; no reliable D call. This CDR3 has 11 residues. Germline CDR1 is MDHEN and CDR2 is SYDVKM. The ends were cut back, 8 bases at V and 4 bases at J, with 8 bases in the middle. CDR3 sequence reads: CASALGYGYTF. CDR3 nucleotides: TGTGCCAGCGCCTTGGGCTATGGCTACACCTTC.

The chain couples TRBV7-2 to TRBJ1-6; no definite D call. The germline gives CDR1 SGHTA, CDR2 FQGNSA. Trimming cost V 1 base and J 11 bases, with 15 bases left between them. CDR3 size: 15 residues. CDR3: CASSLGRYAYPPLHF. Here the CDR3 DNA reads TGTGCCAGCAGCTTAGGGAGATATGCATATCCACCCCTCCACTTT. Full variable domain (remainder filled in from reference TRBV7-2 and TRBJ1-6): GAGVSQSPSNKVTEKGKDVELRCDPISGHTALYWYRQSLGQGLEFLIYFQGNSAPDKSGLPSDRFSAERTGGSVSTLTIQRTQQEDSAVYLCASSLGRYAYPPLHFGNGTRLTVT.

V usage is TRBV20-1 and J usage is TRBJ2-2; D not certain. Per the germline V gene, CDR1 is DFQATT and CDR2 is SNEGSKA (reference sequence). The CDR3 consists of 14 residues. The V end was cut by 0 bases, the J end by 1 base, with 6 bases between. In DNA, the CDR3 is TGCAGTGCTAGAGAGGTGGGGAACACCGGGGAGCTGTTTTTT. It is translated as CSAREVGNTGELFF.

This clonotype was recorded at least ten times. An end of the junction does not agree with germline; a read error may underlie this. The CDR3 sequence: CASSVGTSGYEQYF. CDR3 coding DNA: TGTGCCAGCAGTGTCGGGACTAGCGGTTACGAGCAGTACTTC. J is TRBJ2-7 and V is TRBV10-2, with 11 bases that match TRBD2. The CDR3 loop spans 14 amino acids. Germline CDR1 reads WSHSY; CDR2 reads SAAADI.

A note on this clonotype: At one end the junction does not follow the germline gene, possibly because of a read error. V is TRBV7-9 and J is TRBJ2-1; no reliable D call. The CDR3 is 15 amino acids. Looked up from germline, CDR1 is SEHNR and CDR2 is FQNEAQ (reference sequence). The chain's CDR3 is CASSLDSGRRNGQFF. In DNA form, the CDR3 reads TGCGCCAGCAGCTTAGACTCGGGCCGCCGCAATGGGCAGTTCTTC.

The J gene is TRBJ2-2, the V gene TRBV4-2; the D gene is possibly TRBD2 (5 bases). The CDR3 is 18 amino acids. Germline values: CDR1 LGHNA, CDR2 YNFKEQ. V was shortened by 0 bases and J by 0 bases, with 14 bases between the two germline ends. The chain's CDR3 is CASSQDLFGVANTGELFF. CDR3 nucleotides: TGTGCCAGCAGCCAAGATCTGTTCGGGGTGGCGAACACCGGGGAGCTGTTTTTT.

The chain employs TRBV20-1 and TRBJ2-1, with unresolved D. The J call may be mistaken, given a closer DNA end match to TRBJ2-7. The CDR3 has 12 residues. Germline CDR1 reads DFQATT; CDR2 reads SNEGSKA (reference sequence). CDR3 coding DNA: TGCAGTGCCCTAAAGACCTACAATGAGCAGTACTTC. Amino acid sequence: CSALKTYNEQYF.

Turning to this clonotype: A junction end diverges from the germline sequence, so it may reflect a read error. The rearrangement uses TRBV7-8 and TRBJ2-5, with TRBD2 matching 8 bases. The CDR3 has 16 residues. Germline CDR1 SGHVS, CDR2 FQNEAQ. DNA for the CDR3: TGTGCCAACAGCTTACTCCGGACTAGCCAACAAGAGACCCAGTACTTC. It is translated as CANSLLRTSQQETQYF.

This rearrangement joins TRBV19 to TRBJ1-5, with D possibly matching TRBD1 (5 bases). V was cut by 3 bases and J by 6 bases, with 12 bases left in between. In germline, CDR1 is LNHDA, CDR2 SQIVND (reference sequence). The CDR3 is made up of 14 amino acids. The CDR3 coding sequence is TGTGCCAGTAGTATGAGGGGCCAGGCTCAGCCCCAGCATTTT. This sequence encodes CASSMRGQAQPQHF.

The CDR3 DNA reads TGCAGCGCCGAGGGACAGGGTGGCGGCTACACCTTC. Translation gives CSAEGQGGGYTF. The chain is built from TRBV29-1 and TRBJ1-2, with TRBD1 matching 9 bases. Germline CDR1 reads SQVTM; CDR2 reads ANQGSEA. The CDR3 is 12 amino acids. The ends lost 7 bases at V and 8 bases at J; junction bases unmatched: 8. The full variable domain, with the rest looked up from reference TRBV29-1 and TRBJ1-2, is SAVISQKPSRDICQRGTSLTIQCQVDSQVTMMFWYRQQPGQSLTLIATANQGSEATYESGFVIDKFPISRPNLTFSTLTVSNMSPEDSSIYLCSAEGQGGGYTFGSGTRLTVV.

The table lists this clonotype with a few counts. The chain recombines TRBV29-1 with TRBJ2-2; D may match TRBD1 or TRBD2 (5 bases each). The V end lost 7 bases, the J end lost 7 bases, and 13 bases lay between the germline ends. The CDR3 runs to 12 residues. The germline CDR1 and CDR2 sequences are SQVTM and ANQGSEA. Written as DNA, the CDR3 is TGCAGCGCCCCATGGGGGAACGGGGAGCTGTTTTTT. It is translated as CSAPWGNGELFF.

Ten or more counts support this clonotype. The chain carries TRBV3-1 and TRBJ2-7; 11 nucleotides agree with TRBD2. V lost 4 bases, J lost 0 bases, and 5 bases stayed unmatched. This CDR3 has 16 residues. The germline gives CDR1 LGHDT, CDR2 YNNKEL (reference sequence). CDR3 residues: CASSRLLAGDSYEQYF. Here the CDR3 DNA reads TGTGCCAGCAGCCGACTACTAGCGGGAGACTCCTACGAGCAGTACTTC.

The rearrangement uses TRBV12-3 or TRBV12-4 and TRBJ2-5; tentative D call: TRBD1 (6 bases). The length of the CDR3 is 14 residues. Trimming cost V 6 bases and J 1 base, with 12 bases left between them. CDR3 nucleotide sequence: TGTGCCAGCAGGCCTGACAGGTTCCAAGAGACCCAGTACTTC. This codes for CASRPDRFQETQYF.

This clonotype was seen more than once but under ten times. The genes are TRBV9 and TRBJ2-1, with 16 bases matching TRBD2. The CDR3 has 15 amino acids. Germline CDR1 is SGDLS and CDR2 is YYNGEE. Germline trimming cut 2 bases from V and 9 bases from J; bases unmatched to any gene: 2. The CDR3 DNA reads as TGTGCCAGCAGCGTGGGGACTAGCGGGGGGGTTGAGCAGTTCTTC. It specifies CASSVGTSGGVEQFF.

The chain joins TRBV6-4 to TRBJ2-1; 11 nucleotides agree with TRBD2. The CDR3 totals 15 residues. Germline CDR1 MRHNA, CDR2 SNTAGT. V lost 5 bases, J lost 8 bases, and 8 bases stayed unmatched. The CDR3 coding sequence is TGTGCCAGCAGTAAACTAGCGGGAGAGCGGGATGAGCAGTTCTTC. This codes for CASSKLAGERDEQFF.

This clonotype was seen ten or more times. The chain has TRBV6-6 and TRBJ2-3; weak D call: TRBD1 (6 bases). The CDR3 contains 14 residues. Germline values: CDR1 MNHNY, CDR2 SVGAGI (reference sequence). The ends were cut back, 5 bases at V and 2 bases at J, with 11 bases in the middle. CDR3 coding DNA: TGTGCCAGCAGTCTCCGGGACAACACAGATACGCAGTATTTT. This gives the protein CASSLRDNTDTQYF.

V gene TRBV28 combines with J gene TRBJ2-3; D is uncertain. Trimming stripped 5 bases from V and 8 bases from J, with 11 bases between. This CDR3 comprises 12 residues. Germline CDR1 MDHEN, CDR2 SYDVKM. CDR3 sequence: CASSQSQVTQYF. DNA for the CDR3: TGTGCCAGCAGTCAAAGTCAGGTTACGCAGTATTTT.

This clonotype was observed a handful of times. The chain recombines TRBV6-6 with TRBJ1-2; possibly TRBD1 for D (6 bases). V lost 4 bases and J lost 4, with 22 bases in between. Germline loops: CDR1 MNHNY, CDR2 SVGAGI (reference sequence). The CDR3 totals 17 residues. The CDR3 reads CASSFPLYGQHFYGYTF. DNA of the CDR3: TGTGCCAGCAGTTTCCCACTTTATGGACAGCACTTCTATGGCTACACCTTC.

V gene TRBV20-1 combines with J gene TRBJ2-2, with 7 bases aligning to TRBD1. J was trimmed by 6 bases and V by 5 bases; bases with no gene match: 3. CDR3 size: 12 residues. CDR1 and CDR2 (germline): DFQATT, SNEGSKA (reference sequence). This CDR3 is CSAAQGAGELFF. CDR3 coding DNA: TGCAGTGCTGCTCAGGGGGCCGGGGAGCTGTTTTTT.

V gene TRBV5-1 combines with J gene TRBJ2-7; possibly TRBD2 for D (5 bases). The V gene's germline CDR1 is SGHRS and CDR2 YFSETQ. The CDR3 has 16 residues. Trimming stripped 4 bases from V and 0 bases from J, with 17 bases between. This CDR3 is CASSPRVGGHSYEQYF. The CDR3 DNA follows: TGCGCCAGCAGCCCGCGTGTGGGCGGGCACTCCTACGAGCAGTACTTC.

The chain joins TRBV9 to TRBJ2-1; 12 bases agree with TRBD2. Germline assignment: CDR1 SGDLS and CDR2 YYNGEE. This CDR3 comprises 17 residues. V shed 2 bases and J 8 bases; nucleotides not matched to a gene: 11. CDR3 residues: CASSVQMTSGRLDEQFF. The CDR3 region has the DNA TGTGCCAGCAGCGTCCAAATGACTAGCGGGAGATTGGATGAGCAGTTCTTC.

This clonotype was seen only once. The V and J genes are TRBV5-1 and TRBJ2-7, with 7 bases that match TRBD2. The CDR3 has 14 residues. Germline CDR1 and CDR2: SGHRS and YFSETQ. The J segment lost 7 bases and the V segment lost 4 bases, leaving 11 bases of the junction unmatched. CDR3 in amino acids: CASSLTSFYNEQYF. For the CDR3, the DNA is TGCGCCAGCAGCCTGACTAGCTTCTACAATGAGCAGTACTTC.

The genes are TRBV10-1 and TRBJ2-5, with 10 bases lining up with TRBD1. CDR1 and CDR2 from the germline V gene are WNHNN and SYGVQD (reference sequence). The CDR3 sequence is 15 residues long. J was trimmed by 11 bases and V by 6 bases; bases with no gene match: 15. The CDR3, as DNA: TGCGCCAGCAGCCTGGGGGGGACAGGGGACAATGAGCAGTACTTC. This translates into CASSLGGTGDNEQYF.

This clonotype has a count of ten or more. The chain joins TRBV15 to TRBJ2-1; 11 bases line up with TRBD2. The length of the CDR3 is 15 residues. The V segment lost 5 bases and the J segment 4 bases; nucleotides outside the gene matches: 4. Germline-derived CDR1 and CDR2 are LNHNV and YYDKDF (reference sequence). The CDR3 nucleotides are TGTGCCACCAGCGGCGGGACTAGCGGATACAATGAGCAGTTCTTC. Translated, it gives CATSGGTSGYNEQFF.

This clonotype was detected only a few times. This sequence joins TRBV6-6 and TRBJ1-6, with D possibly being TRBD1 (5 bases). The germline gives CDR1 MNHNY, CDR2 SVGAGI (reference sequence). V lost 7 bases to trimming and J lost 0 bases, with 10 bases between them. CDR3 length equals 15 residues. CDR3: CASTRGGSYNSPLHF. In DNA, the CDR3 is TGTGCCAGCACCCGGGGGGGCTCCTATAATTCACCCCTCCACTTT.

The rearrangement uses TRBV5-1 and TRBJ1-4; possible D gene TRBD1, 5 bases. Trimming removed 0 bases from V and 0 bases from J, with 18 bases in between. Germline CDR1 is SGHRS and CDR2 is YFSETQ. The CDR3 length is 19 residues. CDR3 nucleotides: TGCGCCAGCAGCTTGGGGCAGGGCCACTTCTCATCAACTAATGAAAAACTGTTTTTT. Translation: CASSLGQGHFSSTNEKLFF.

This sequence joins TRBV12-3 or TRBV12-4 and TRBJ1-2; no definite D call. V lost 7 bases, J lost 5 bases, and 11 bases lay in between. This CDR3 has 12 amino acids. CDR3 sequence: CASTQGIYGYTF. DNA of the CDR3: TGTGCCAGCACCCAAGGGATATATGGCTACACCTTC.